This T cell receptor (beta chain) was sequenced for a study of blood T cell repertoires in COVID-19. The wider study: COVID-19 samples, acute and convalescent, were from the United States, Italy and Spain. PBMCs, B-cell-depleted T cells, or T cells provided the cDNA or gDNA that made up the material.

Clones were sequenced by immunoSEQ multiplex PCR, and TCRdb holds only the in-frame ones, with some missing. The repertoire holds around 130,000 clones, with about 87% as singletons. This TCR derives from a woman between 45 and 65 years old with acute or convalescent COVID-19. The sequencing input was peripheral blood.

The CDR3 region is CASSYDRGRENEQFF. The CDR3 DNA sequence: TGTGCCAGCAGCTACGACAGGGGGCGCGAAAATGAGCAGTTCTTC. The chain carries TRBV7-9 and TRBJ2-1, with TRBD1 identical over 10 bases. Germline CDR1 is SEHNR and CDR2 is FQNEAQ (reference sequence). The CDR3 has 15 amino acids. Trimming at V came to 4 bases and at J to 7 bases, leaving 7 bases not matched to a gene. Using reference TRBV7-9 and TRBJ2-1 for the parts outside the CDR3, the full variable domain is DTGVSQNPRHKITKRGQNVTFRCDPISEHNRLYWYRQTLGQGPEFLTYFQNEAQLEKSRLLSDRFSAERPKGSFSTLEIQRTEQGDSAMYLCASSYDRGRENEQFFGPGTRLTVL.